The 17 T cell receptor beta chains below were found in one sample sequenced in a study of early T cells in non-severe SARS-CoV-2 infection. TCRdb reanalysed the 5' RACE reads using MiXCR and keeps one entry per CDR3 protein. Of roughly 56,000 distinct CDR3 sequences in the sample, approximately 9% are singletons; the top ten hold approximately 1.1%. Sequenced sample: whole blood. The receptors were gathered from an adult who was a healthcare worker with PCR-confirmed SARS-CoV-2 infection or an uninfected control (not recorded which).

This clonotype was picked up a small number of times. The CDR3, as DNA: TGTGCCAGCAGTGAAAGCGGGGGGAGGACAGATACGCAGTATTTT. Its protein product is CASSESGGRTDTQYF. V gene TRBV12-3 or TRBV12-4 combines with J gene TRBJ2-3; 9 bases align to TRBD2. V shed 5 bases, J shed 3 bases, and the junction held 6 bases outside the gene matches. The CDR3 is 15 residues long.

The chain uses TRBV5-6 and TRBJ2-3, with a possible D match to TRBD1 (5 bases). Germline CDR1 is SGHDT and CDR2 is YYEEEE. This CDR3 has 13 residues. The V and J ends lost 5 bases and 2 bases respectively, with 9 bases between them. This CDR3 is CASRPGSTDTQYF. DNA of the CDR3: TGTGCCAGCAGACCAGGGTCCACAGATACGCAGTATTTT.

This clonotype turned up a few times. The chain combines TRBV7-2 with TRBJ2-1, with 8 bases lining up with TRBD2. CDR1 is SGHTA, CDR2 FQGNSA, per germline. V shed 7 bases and J 4 bases; nucleotides not matched to a gene: 6. This CDR3 has 14 residues. In DNA, the CDR3 is TGTGCCAGCATCTACGGCGGGGGGTACAATGAGCAGTTCTTC. Translating it yields CASIYGGGYNEQFF.

This clonotype was seen a few times. The chain joins TRBV7-8 to TRBJ2-3, with 13 bases fitting TRBD2. J lost 3 bases, V lost 5 bases, and 2 bases had no gene match. CDR3 size: 15 residues. The germline V gene encodes CDR1 SGHVS and CDR2 FQNEAQ. CDR3 in DNA: TGTGCCAGCAGCAAACTAGCGGGGGGGACAGATACGCAGTATTTT. Amino acids: CASSKLAGGTDTQYF.

The chain combines TRBV6-1 with TRBJ1-5; tentative D call: TRBD1 (6 bases). This CDR3 comprises 14 residues. Trimming took 8 bases from V and 1 from J, leaving 12 bases between them. CDR1 and CDR2 from the germline V gene are MNHNS and SASEGT. CDR3 sequence (DNA): TGTGCCAGCCTTTATAGGGGGAGCAATCAGCCCCAGCATTTT. It translates to CASLYRGSNQPQHF.

The chain employs TRBV7-8 and TRBJ2-4, with D uncertain. The CDR3 runs to 16 residues. V dropped 4 bases and J dropped 0 bases, with 13 bases sitting between them. The germline V gene encodes CDR1 SGHVS and CDR2 FQNEAQ. CDR3 in amino acids: CASSSNRNIAKNIQYF. CDR3 sequence (DNA): TGTGCCAGCAGCTCTAATCGAAATATAGCCAAAAACATTCAGTACTTC. The variable domain in full, with the rest retrieved from reference TRBV7-8 and TRBJ2-4, is GAGVSQSPRYKVAKRGQDVALRCDPISGHVSLFWYQQALGQGPEFLTYFQNEAQLDKSGLPSDRFFAERPEGSVSTLKIQRTQQEDSAVYLCASSSNRNIAKNIQYFGAGTRLSVL.

This clonotype was detected only a few times. The chain uses TRBV7-2 and TRBJ1-1, with a weak D call TRBD1 (6 bases). The CDR3 is made up of 13 amino acids. In germline, CDR1 is SGHTA, CDR2 FQGNSA. V was pared by 1 base and J by 6 bases, with 9 bases between. The CDR3 nucleotides are TGTGCCAGCAGCTTAGTGCAGGGGTCTGAAGCTTTCTTT. Translation: CASSLVQGSEAFF.

This chain connects TRBV5-4 to TRBJ2-7; D unclear. Germline assignment: CDR1 SGHNT and CDR2 YYREEE (reference sequence). The CDR3 runs 11 residues. V was cut by 4 bases and J by 5 bases, with 7 bases left in between. CDR3: CASSNRHEQYV. As DNA, the CDR3 is TGTGCCAGCAGCAACAGACACGAGCAGTACGTC.

This clonotype occurred a few times. The chain combines TRBV2 with TRBJ1-5, with 9 bases fitting TRBD1. The germline CDR1 and CDR2 sequences are SNHLY and FYNNEI. The CDR3 length is 15 residues. The ends lost 5 bases at V and 6 bases at J; junction bases unmatched: 8. The CDR3 bases are TGTGCCAGCAGTAAACAGGGGGCGCAGAGTCAGCCCCAGCATTTT. Translated, it gives CASSKQGAQSQPQHF.

The chain joins TRBV12-3 or TRBV12-4 to TRBJ1-2; a weak D match, TRBD1 (5 bases). Trimming removed 3 bases at V and 3 bases at J, with 11 bases between. This CDR3 has 14 residues. This CDR3 is CASSFLTGDYGYTF. The CDR3 DNA follows: TGTGCCAGCAGTTTTCTTACAGGAGACTATGGCTACACCTTC.

This clonotype was observed a handful of times. J is TRBJ1-2 and V is TRBV9; 9 nucleotides agree with TRBD1. Trimming at V came to 3 bases and at J to 9 bases, leaving 3 bases not matched to a gene. Germline CDR1 SGDLS, CDR2 YYNGEE. This CDR3 is 12 amino acids long. The CDR3 coding sequence is TGTGCCAGCAGCGGAGGACAGGGGAGCTACACCTTC. Its protein product is CASSGGQGSYTF.

The chain is built from TRBV11-3 and TRBJ2-1, with 7 bases fitting TRBD1. CDR3 length: 15 amino acids. Germline trimming cut 5 bases from V and 1 base from J; bases unmatched to any gene: 5. Germline lookup yields CDR1 SGHNT and CDR2 YENEEA. This CDR3 is CASSHRDRSYNEQFF. In DNA, the CDR3 is TGTGCCAGCAGCCACCGGGACAGATCCTACAATGAGCAGTTCTTC.

This clonotype was seen ten or more times. The rearrangement links TRBV6-5 to TRBJ2-1; 9 bases are a match to TRBD1. The CDR3 contains 14 residues. CDR1 is MNHEY, CDR2 SVGAGI, per germline. The ends lost 6 bases at V and 10 bases at J; junction bases unmatched: 10. In DNA, the CDR3 is TGTGCCAGCAGCAAGGACAGGGGCGCAAGGGAGCAGTTCTTC. This sequence encodes CASSKDRGAREQFF.

The table lists this clonotype with many counts. V is TRBV12-3 or TRBV12-4 and J is TRBJ2-3; D gene uncertain. Trimming removed 7 bases at V and 0 bases at J, with 5 bases between. The CDR3 loop spans 12 amino acids. CDR3 sequence (DNA): TGTGCCAGCAAGCCTAGCACAGATACGCAGTATTTT. Translation gives CASKPSTDTQYF.

This chain uses TRBV30 with TRBJ1-6; D not certain. V was cut by 1 base and J by 6 bases, with 7 bases left in between. Germline V gene data show CDR1 as GTSNPN and CDR2 as SVGIG (reference sequence). The CDR3 length is 13 residues. The CDR3 is CAWSEGSNSPLHF. The CDR3 region has the DNA TGTGCCTGGAGTGAGGGCAGTAATTCACCCCTCCACTTT.

This clonotype was counted at least ten times. The gene calls are TRBV14 and TRBJ1-1; D may be TRBD1 (6 bases). Trimming pared 0 bases from V and 5 bases from J, leaving 16 bases between. CDR3 length: 16 amino acids. Germline CDR1 and CDR2: SGHDN and FVKESK. The CDR3 reads CASSQDGEQGRTEAFF. The CDR3 coding sequence is TGTGCCAGCAGCCAAGATGGGGAGCAGGGGAGGACTGAAGCTTTCTTT.

This chain joins TRBV15 and TRBJ2-3, with TRBD2 as a possible D gene (6 bases). V was shortened by 0 bases and J by 0 bases, with 13 bases between the two germline ends. The CDR3 loop spans 17 amino acids. Germline CDR1 LNHNV, CDR2 YYDKDF (reference sequence). CDR3 DNA: TGTGCCACCAGCAGAGATAAGGGGAGGAGAAGCACAGATACGCAGTATTTT. Translated, it gives CATSRDKGRRSTDTQYF.